Presented here are 22 T cell receptor beta chains from one specimen sequenced in a study of T cell repertoires in cytomegalovirus infection. One entry per CDR3 protein results from TCRdb running MiXCR on the reads. This table holds roughly 640,000 distinct CDR3 sequences, less than 25% found once. Material for sequencing was CD8+ T cells from PBMCs. The origin of the receptors is a human donor in good health (CMV status not recorded). Some clones in this sample may be carry-over from other donors' samples.

This clonotype was counted a few times. J is TRBJ2-3 and V is TRBV13; D unclear. The CDR3 runs 12 residues. The germline gives CDR1 PRHDT, CDR2 FYEKMQ (reference sequence). With 5 bases removed from V and 6 bases from J, the gap between germline ends came to 9 bases. The chain's CDR3 is CASSRFRDTQYF. The CDR3 nucleotides are TGTGCCAGCAGCCGGTTTCGGGATACGCAGTATTTT.

The chain couples TRBV4-1 to TRBJ1-1; 9 bases align to TRBD1. Trimming cost V 7 bases and J 2 bases; bases outside gene matches: 5. Germline CDR1 and CDR2: MGHRA and YSYEKL. CDR3 length equals 14 residues. CDR3 DNA sequence: TGCGCCAGCACGGAGGACAGGGGTAACACTGAAGCTTTCTTT. Amino acids: CASTEDRGNTEAFF.

This chain links TRBV6-2 or TRBV6-3 with TRBJ1-1, with 9 positions matching TRBD1. The trim removed 8 bases at V and 1 base at J, leaving 14 bases unmatched. The CDR3 totals 17 residues. CDR1 is MNHEY and CDR2 is SVGEGT in the germline V gene. CDR3 loop: CASSLPGQGSSNTEAFF. The CDR3 coding sequence is TGTGCCAGCTCCCTACCGGGACAGGGAAGTTCGAACACTGAAGCTTTCTTT.

The J gene is TRBJ2-7, the V gene TRBV10-1; no clear D gene. Between the trimmed V and J ends, which lost 4 bases and 2 bases, there was a span of 12 bases. In germline, CDR1 is WNHNN, CDR2 SYGVQD (reference sequence). The CDR3 has 14 amino acids. Here the CDR3 reads CASSVSKFPYEQYF. In DNA, the CDR3 is TGCGCCAGCAGTGTTAGCAAGTTTCCCTACGAGCAGTACTTC.

The rearrangement uses TRBV7-8 and TRBJ1-2; 7 positions match TRBD1. Germline V gene lookup returns CDR1 SGHVS and CDR2 FQNEAQ. The CDR3 length is 13 residues. With 5 bases clipped from V and 8 bases from J, the junction kept 8 bases outside the gene matches. The CDR3: CASSHGTGAGYTF. The CDR3 region has the DNA TGTGCCAGCAGCCATGGAACAGGGGCCGGCTACACCTTC.

This clonotype has just a few counts. The chain is built from TRBV6-6 and TRBJ1-6; 9 nucleotides match TRBD1. Germline V gives CDR1 MNHNY, CDR2 SVGAGI (reference sequence). V shed 6 bases, J shed 9 bases, and the junction held 6 bases outside the gene matches. CDR3 length: 14 amino acids. This chain's CDR3 is CASSPDRGGSPLHF. CDR3 coding DNA: TGTGCCAGCAGCCCGGACAGGGGTGGTTCACCCCTCCACTTT.

The V call is TRBV5-1, the J call TRBJ2-5; no definite D call. The CDR3 spans 18 residues. Trimming took 3 bases from V and 0 from J, leaving 21 bases between them. The germline CDR1 and CDR2 sequences are SGHRS and YFSETQ. Here the CDR3 reads CASSSSGQTPRHQETQYF. The CDR3 nucleotides are TGCGCCAGCAGCTCCTCCGGGCAGACGCCGAGGCACCAAGAGACCCAGTACTTC.

This clonotype was seen ten or more times. The J gene is TRBJ2-2, the V gene TRBV7-6; tentatively, D is TRBD1 (5 bases). The CDR3 sequence is 15 residues long. Trimming removed 1 base at V and 2 bases at J, with 8 bases between. CDR1 SGHVS and CDR2 FNYEAQ come from the germline V gene. The CDR3 sequence: CASSLGTSNTGELFF. The CDR3 DNA reads TGTGCCAGCAGCTTAGGGACAAGCAACACCGGGGAGCTGTTTTTT. The whole variable domain, filled in from reference TRBV7-6 and TRBJ2-2, reads GAGVSQSPRYKVTKRGQDVALRCDPISGHVSLYWYRQALGQGPEFLTYFNYEAQQDKSGLPNDRFSAERPEGSISTLTIQRTEQRDSAMYRCASSLGTSNTGELFFGEGSRLTVL.

This clonotype has just a few counts. The rearrangement uses TRBV6-2 or TRBV6-3 and TRBJ2-7; D remains unclear. Germline V gives CDR1 MNHEY, CDR2 SVGEGT. This CDR3 is 15 amino acids long. V lost 2 bases and J lost 4, with 15 bases in between. This chain's CDR3 is CASSYIRGRAYEQYF. The DNA for the CDR3 is TGTGCCAGCAGTTACATTCGTGGGCGAGCTTACGAGCAGTACTTC.

This clonotype has ten or more counts. CDR3: CASSLGGGAGYEQYF. DNA of the CDR3: TGTGCCAGCAGCTTAGGGGGGGGTGCGGGGTACGAGCAGTACTTC. The chain carries TRBV7-6 and TRBJ2-7, with 7 bases that match TRBD2. Trimming at V came to 1 base and at J to 4 bases, leaving 7 bases not matched to a gene. CDR1 and CDR2 (germline): SGHVS, FNYEAQ. The CDR3 has 15 residues.

The genes are TRBV7-6 and TRBJ2-1; TRBD2 agrees at 7 bases. In germline, CDR1 is SGHVS, CDR2 FNYEAQ. Unmatched junction bases numbered 7, after V lost 3 bases and J lost 5 bases. This CDR3 has 15 residues. The CDR3 DNA sequence: TGTGCCAGCAGCTTTCGCCTAGCGGCCAACAATGAGCAGTTCTTC. Translation gives CASSFRLAANNEQFF.

Note on this clonotype: The junction departs from germline at one end; a sequencing error may be responsible. The V and J genes are TRBV2 and TRBJ2-1; 10 positions agree with TRBD2. This CDR3 has 14 amino acids. Per the germline V gene, CDR1 is SNHLY and CDR2 is FYNNEI. The CDR3 coding sequence is TGTGCCAGCAGTGAAGCCTCTAGCGGGGGCCGTGAGTTATTC. This encodes CASSEASSGGRELF.

As for this clonotype: The junction shows a germline mismatch at one end, possibly a read error. This chain connects TRBV12-3 or TRBV12-4 to TRBJ2-1; D gene uncertain. The CDR3 consists of 18 residues. CDR3 in amino acids: CASSLTPVGGSEVYEQLF. The CDR3 DNA is TGTGCCAGCAGTTTAACCCCCGTTGGTGGGTCGGAAGTGTATGAGCAGCTCTTC.

CDR3 region: CASSFGTGSSLGGYTF. The CDR3 nucleotides read TGTGCCAGCAGCTTCGGCACCGGTTCGTCCCTGGGTGGCTACACCTTC. The chain joins TRBV5-6 to TRBJ1-2, with D unresolved. CDR1 is SGHDT, CDR2 YYEEEE, per germline. The CDR3 runs 16 residues. Trimming removed 2 bases at V and 7 bases at J, with 21 bases between.

This clonotype was recorded a few times. This chain connects TRBV6-2 or TRBV6-3 to TRBJ2-1; D unresolved. CDR1 and CDR2 (germline): MNHEY, SVGEGT. The germline V and J ends were trimmed by 7 bases and 7 bases, with 14 bases remaining between them. The CDR3 loop spans 13 amino acids. DNA for the CDR3: TGTGCCAGCAACCTGGGGTTTGGTAATGAGCAGTTCTTC. Amino acids: CASNLGFGNEQFF.

As regards this clonotype: A much larger clone differs by one base, so this may be a read error. The CDR3 loop reads CASSWNAWNYGYTF. The CDR3 nucleotides read TGTGCCAGCAGTTGGAATGCGTGGAACTATGGCTACACCTTC. V is TRBV28 and J is TRBJ1-2; no definite D call. Germline V lookup: CDR1 MDHEN, CDR2 SYDVKM. V lost 4 bases and J 2 bases, leaving 11 bases between the germline ends. The CDR3 is made up of 14 amino acids.

The V and J genes are TRBV10-3 and TRBJ1-3; no clear D gene. CDR1 and CDR2 from the germline V gene are ENHRY and SYGVKD. The germline V and J ends were trimmed by 6 bases and 1 base, with 10 bases remaining between them. There are 14 residues in the CDR3. DNA for the CDR3: TGTGCCATCAGGGAGGAACTATCTGGAAACACCATATATTTT. Protein: CAIREELSGNTIYF.

This clonotype has just a few counts. The chain recombines TRBV7-9 with TRBJ2-3, with a tentative D call TRBD1 (5 bases). Germline V CDR1 and CDR2: SEHNR, FQNEAQ (reference sequence). Trimming cost V 5 bases and J 2 bases, with 20 bases left between them. The CDR3 totals 17 residues. CDR3 DNA: TGTGCCAGCAGCCCTGCCTCGGCAGGGATGTTCACAGATACGCAGTATTTT. Protein: CASSPASAGMFTDTQYF. The full variable domain, in which reference TRBV7-9 and TRBJ2-3 provide the parts outside the CDR3, is DTGVSQNPRHKITKRGQNVTFRCDPISEHNRLYWYRQTLGQGPEFLTYFQNEAQLEKSRLLSDRFSAERPKGSFSTLEIQRTEQGDSAMYLCASSPASAGMFTDTQYFGPGTRLTVL.

This clonotype was detected ten times or more. The gene calls are TRBV6-5 and TRBJ2-3; TRBD2 matches at 12 bases. V gave up 5 bases and J gave up 2 bases; unmatched junction bases: 5. This CDR3 region has 16 residues. Germline V gives CDR1 MNHEY, CDR2 SVGAGI. In DNA form, the CDR3 reads TGTGCCAGCAGTGATCGACTAGCGGGGGTCACAGATACGCAGTATTTT. It translates to CASSDRLAGVTDTQYF.

This clonotype came up once. The chain recombines TRBV2 with TRBJ1-6; a weak D match, TRBD1 (6 bases). Looked up from germline, CDR1 is SNHLY and CDR2 is FYNNEI. The CDR3 has 15 amino acids. The V gene lost 6 bases and the J gene lost 6 bases, with 15 bases spanning the gap. CDR3 DNA sequence: TGTGCCAGCAGGAGAGGAGACAGGCCTAATTCACCCCTCCACTTT. Residues: CASRRGDRPNSPLHF.

This clonotype was recorded many times. V is TRBV7-6 and J is TRBJ2-3; 8 bases are shared with TRBD2. This CDR3 has 14 amino acids. With V trimmed by 1 base and J by 6 bases, 3 bases remained unmatched. CDR1 is SGHVS, CDR2 FNYEAQ, per germline. CDR3 nucleotide sequence: TGTGCCAGCAGCTTAGTATCGGGAGGGGATACGCAGTATTTT. Encoded protein: CASSLVSGGDTQYF. Using reference TRBV7-6 and TRBJ2-3 for the parts outside the CDR3, the full variable domain is GAGVSQSPRYKVTKRGQDVALRCDPISGHVSLYWYRQALGQGPEFLTYFNYEAQQDKSGLPNDRFSAERPEGSISTLTIQRTEQRDSAMYRCASSLVSGGDTQYFGPGTRLTVL.

The chain joins TRBV29-1 to TRBJ2-1; D is undetermined. The V gene lost 3 bases and the J gene lost 9 bases, with 18 bases spanning the gap. CDR3 length: 14 residues. Germline lookup yields CDR1 SQVTM and CDR2 ANQGSEA. The CDR3 loop is CSVDALGFFAEQFF. As DNA, the CDR3 is TGCAGCGTTGACGCCTTAGGCTTTTTTGCTGAGCAGTTCTTC.